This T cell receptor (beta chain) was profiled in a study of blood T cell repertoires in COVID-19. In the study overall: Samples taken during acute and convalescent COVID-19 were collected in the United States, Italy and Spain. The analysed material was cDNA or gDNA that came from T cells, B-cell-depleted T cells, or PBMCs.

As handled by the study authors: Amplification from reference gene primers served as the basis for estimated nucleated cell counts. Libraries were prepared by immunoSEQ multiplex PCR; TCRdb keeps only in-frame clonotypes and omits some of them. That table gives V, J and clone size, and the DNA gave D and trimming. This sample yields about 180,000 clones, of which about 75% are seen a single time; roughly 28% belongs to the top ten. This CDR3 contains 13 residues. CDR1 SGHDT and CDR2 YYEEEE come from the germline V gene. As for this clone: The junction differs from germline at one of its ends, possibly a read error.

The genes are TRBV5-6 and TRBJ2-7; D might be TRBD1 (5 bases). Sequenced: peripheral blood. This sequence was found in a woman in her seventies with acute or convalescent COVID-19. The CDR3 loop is CVSSRQSNYEQYF. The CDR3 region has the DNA TGTGTCAGCAGTAGACAGAGCAACTACGAGCAGTACTTC.